The 2 T cell receptor beta chains below all came from one sample that was sequenced in a study of T cell repertoires in cytomegalovirus infection. TCRdb ran MiXCR on the reads and lists one entry per CDR3 protein. The table includes about 600,000 distinct CDR3 sequences, roughly 24% detected once. The specimen was CD8+ T cells from PBMCs. These receptors were taken from a human donor in good health (CMV status not recorded). Some clones in this sample may be carry-over from other donors' samples.

Many counts were recorded for this clonotype. The rearrangement joins TRBV15 to TRBJ2-1; D is unresolved. Germline loops: CDR1 LNHNV, CDR2 YYDKDF (reference sequence). The CDR3 extends over 13 amino acids. Deletions cut 0 bases from V and 6 bases from J, with 6 bases between. CDR3 loop: CATSRDRANEQFF. The CDR3, as DNA: TGTGCCACCAGCAGAGATCGGGCCAATGAGCAGTTCTTC.

As for this clonotype: Given a much more abundant clone one base away, this may be a read error. The J gene is TRBJ2-7, the V gene TRBV5-3; 7 bases map to TRBD1. TRBV5-3 is an open reading frame, and its role is uncertain. This CDR3 spans 12 amino acids. The CDR3 loop reads CASSWDSYEQYV. The CDR3 DNA follows: TGTGCCAGCAGCTGGGACAGCTACGAGCAGTACGTC.